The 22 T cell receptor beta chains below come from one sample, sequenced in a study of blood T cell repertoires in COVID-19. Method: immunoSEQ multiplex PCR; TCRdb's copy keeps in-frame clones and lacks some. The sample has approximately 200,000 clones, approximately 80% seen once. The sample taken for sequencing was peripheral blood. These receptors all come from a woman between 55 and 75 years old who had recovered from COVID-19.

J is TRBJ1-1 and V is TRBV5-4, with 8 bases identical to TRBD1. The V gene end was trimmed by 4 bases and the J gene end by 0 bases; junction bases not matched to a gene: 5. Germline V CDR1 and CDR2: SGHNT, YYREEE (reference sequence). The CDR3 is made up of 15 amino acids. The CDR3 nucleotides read TGTGCCAGCAGCGCGACGACAGGGGTGAACACTGAAGCTTTCTTT. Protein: CASSATTGVNTEAFF.

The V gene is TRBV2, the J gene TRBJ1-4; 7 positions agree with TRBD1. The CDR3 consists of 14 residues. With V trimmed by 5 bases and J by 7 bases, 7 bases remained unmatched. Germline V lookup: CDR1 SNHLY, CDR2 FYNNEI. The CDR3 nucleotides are TGTGCCAGCAGTCCTGACAGGGTCGGTGAAAAACTGTTTTTT. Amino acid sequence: CASSPDRVGEKLFF. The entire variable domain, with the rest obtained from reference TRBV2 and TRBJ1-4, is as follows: EPEVTQTPSHQVTQMGQEVILRCVPISNHLYFYWYRQILGQKVEFLVSFYNNEISEKSEIFDDQFSVERPDGSNFTLKIRSTKLEDSAMYFCASSPDRVGEKLFFGSGTQLSVL.

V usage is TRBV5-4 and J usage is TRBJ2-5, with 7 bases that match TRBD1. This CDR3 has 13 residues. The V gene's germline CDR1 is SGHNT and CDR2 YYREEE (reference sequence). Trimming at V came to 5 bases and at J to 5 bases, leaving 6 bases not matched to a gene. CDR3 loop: CASSSDRAETQYF. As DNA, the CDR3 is TGTGCCAGCAGTTCCGACAGGGCCGAGACCCAGTACTTC.

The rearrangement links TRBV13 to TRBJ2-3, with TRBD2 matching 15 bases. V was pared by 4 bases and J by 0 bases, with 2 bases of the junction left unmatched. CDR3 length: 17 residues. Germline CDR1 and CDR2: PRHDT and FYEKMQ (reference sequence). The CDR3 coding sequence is TGTGCCAGCAGCTCGGGACTAGCGGGGGGTAGCACAGATACGCAGTATTTT. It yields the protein CASSSGLAGGSTDTQYF.

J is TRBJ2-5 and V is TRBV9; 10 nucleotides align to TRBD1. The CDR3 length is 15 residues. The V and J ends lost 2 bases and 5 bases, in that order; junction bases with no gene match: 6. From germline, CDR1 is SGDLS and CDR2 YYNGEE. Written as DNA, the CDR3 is TGTGCCAGCAGCGTCGAGACAGGGGGCGGTGAGACCCAGTACTTC. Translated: CASSVETGGGETQYF. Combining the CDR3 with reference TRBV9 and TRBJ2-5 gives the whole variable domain DSGVTQTPKHLITATGQRVTLRCSPRSGDLSVYWYQQSLDQGLQFLIQYYNGEERAKGNILERFSAQQFPDLHSELNLSSLELGDSALYFCASSVETGGGETQYFGPGTRLLVL.

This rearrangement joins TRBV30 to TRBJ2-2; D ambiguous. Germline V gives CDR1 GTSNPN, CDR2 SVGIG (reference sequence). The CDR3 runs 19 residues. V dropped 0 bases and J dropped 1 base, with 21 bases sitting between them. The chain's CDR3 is CAWSVLGDLAPGNTGELFF. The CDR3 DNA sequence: TGTGCCTGGAGTGTACTTGGAGACCTGGCCCCTGGGAACACCGGGGAGCTGTTTTTT.

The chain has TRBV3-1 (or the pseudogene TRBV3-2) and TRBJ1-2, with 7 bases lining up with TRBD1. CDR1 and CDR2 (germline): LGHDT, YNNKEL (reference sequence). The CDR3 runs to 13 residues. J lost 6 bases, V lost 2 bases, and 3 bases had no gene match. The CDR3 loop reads CASSQQGDDGYTF. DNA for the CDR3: TGTGCCAGCAGCCAACAGGGGGATGATGGCTACACCTTC.

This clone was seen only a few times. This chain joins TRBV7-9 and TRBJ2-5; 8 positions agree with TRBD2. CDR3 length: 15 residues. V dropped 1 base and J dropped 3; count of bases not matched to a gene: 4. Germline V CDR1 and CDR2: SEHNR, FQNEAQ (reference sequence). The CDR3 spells CASSLDPAGEETQYF. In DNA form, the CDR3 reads TGTGCCAGCAGCTTAGATCCAGCGGGGGAAGAGACCCAGTACTTC.

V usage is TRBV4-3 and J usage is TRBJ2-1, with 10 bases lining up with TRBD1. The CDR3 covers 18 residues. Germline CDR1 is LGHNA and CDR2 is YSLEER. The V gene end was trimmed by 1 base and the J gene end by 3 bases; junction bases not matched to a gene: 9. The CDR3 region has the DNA TGCGCCAGCAGCCAAGTGGAGCCGGGACAGGGGTACTACAATGAGCAGTTCTTC. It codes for CASSQVEPGQGYYNEQFF.

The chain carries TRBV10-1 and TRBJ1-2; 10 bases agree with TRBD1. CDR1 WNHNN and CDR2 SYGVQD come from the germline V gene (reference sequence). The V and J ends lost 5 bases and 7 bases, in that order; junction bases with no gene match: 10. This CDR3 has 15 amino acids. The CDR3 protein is CASSIPGTGACGYTF. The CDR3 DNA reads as TGCGCCAGCAGTATTCCCGGGACAGGGGCCTGTGGCTACACCTTC.

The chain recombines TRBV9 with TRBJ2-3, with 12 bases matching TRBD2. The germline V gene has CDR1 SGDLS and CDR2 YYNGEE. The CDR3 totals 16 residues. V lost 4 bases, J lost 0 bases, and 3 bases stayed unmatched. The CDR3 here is CASSTSGGQSTDTQYF. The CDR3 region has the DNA TGTGCCAGCAGCACTAGCGGGGGGCAGAGCACAGATACGCAGTATTTT.

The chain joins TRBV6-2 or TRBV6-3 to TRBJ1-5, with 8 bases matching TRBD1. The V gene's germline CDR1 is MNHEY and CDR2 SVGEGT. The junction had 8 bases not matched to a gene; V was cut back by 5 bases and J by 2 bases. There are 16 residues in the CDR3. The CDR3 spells CASSPAGQGGNQPQHF. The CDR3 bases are TGTGCCAGCAGTCCCGCCGGACAGGGTGGCAATCAGCCCCAGCATTTT.

CDR3 coding DNA: TGTGCCAGCAGCGTAGACAGCGGGGGGTCCTACAATGAGCAGTTCTTC. Translating gives CASSVDSGGSYNEQFF. The chain links TRBV9 to TRBJ2-1, with 9 positions matching TRBD2. The CDR3 contains 16 residues. Germline trimming cut 0 bases from V and 1 base from J; bases unmatched to any gene: 2. Per the germline V gene, CDR1 is SGDLS and CDR2 is YYNGEE.

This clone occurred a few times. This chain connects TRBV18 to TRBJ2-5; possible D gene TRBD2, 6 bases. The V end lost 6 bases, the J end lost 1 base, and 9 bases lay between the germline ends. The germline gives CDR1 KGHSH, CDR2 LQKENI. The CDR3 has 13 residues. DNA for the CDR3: TGTGCCAGCTCCCGGAGGGCCCAAGAGACCCAGTACTTC. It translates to CASSRRAQETQYF.

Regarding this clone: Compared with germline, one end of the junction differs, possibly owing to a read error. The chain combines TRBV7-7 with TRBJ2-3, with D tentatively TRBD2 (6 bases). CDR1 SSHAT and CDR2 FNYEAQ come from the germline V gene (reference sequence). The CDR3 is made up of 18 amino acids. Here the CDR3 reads CASSLGAAGSSSTDTQYF. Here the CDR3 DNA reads TGTGCTAGCAGCTTAGGGGCTGCCGGGAGCTCCAGCACAGATACGCAGTATTTT.

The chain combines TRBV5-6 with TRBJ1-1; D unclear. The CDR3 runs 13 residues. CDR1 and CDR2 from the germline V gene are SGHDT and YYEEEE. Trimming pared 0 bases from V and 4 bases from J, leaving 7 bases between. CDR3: CASSLDRTTEAFF. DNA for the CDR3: TGTGCCAGCAGCTTGGATAGAACCACTGAAGCTTTCTTT. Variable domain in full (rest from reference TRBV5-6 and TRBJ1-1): DAGVTQSPTHLIKTRGQQVTLRCSPKSGHDTVSWYQQALGQGPQFIFQYYEEEERQRGNFPDRFSGHQFPNYSSELNVNALLLGDSALYLCASSLDRTTEAFFGQGTRLTVV.

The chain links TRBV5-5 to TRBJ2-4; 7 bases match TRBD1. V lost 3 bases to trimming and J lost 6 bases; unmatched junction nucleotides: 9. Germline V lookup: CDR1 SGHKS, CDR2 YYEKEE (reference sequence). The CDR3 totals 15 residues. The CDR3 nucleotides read TGTGCCAGCAGCTCAAACAGGGGTTTGAGAAACATTCAGTACTTC. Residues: CASSSNRGLRNIQYF.

CDR3 sequence reads: CASSVLAGGLNETQYF. The CDR3 DNA sequence: TGTGCCAGCAGTGTTTTAGCGGGGGGGCTGAACGAGACCCAGTACTTC. The rearrangement joins TRBV6-1 to TRBJ2-5; TRBD2 matches at 11 bases. There are 16 residues in the CDR3. Unmatched junction bases numbered 9, after V lost 4 bases and J lost 5 bases. Germline-derived CDR1 and CDR2 are MNHNS and SASEGT.

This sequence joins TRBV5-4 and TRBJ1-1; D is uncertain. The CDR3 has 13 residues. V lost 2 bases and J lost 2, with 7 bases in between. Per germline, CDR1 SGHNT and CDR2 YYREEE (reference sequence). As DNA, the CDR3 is TGTGCCAGCAGCTTTCCGCGAAACACTGAAGCTTTCTTT. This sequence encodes CASSFPRNTEAFF.

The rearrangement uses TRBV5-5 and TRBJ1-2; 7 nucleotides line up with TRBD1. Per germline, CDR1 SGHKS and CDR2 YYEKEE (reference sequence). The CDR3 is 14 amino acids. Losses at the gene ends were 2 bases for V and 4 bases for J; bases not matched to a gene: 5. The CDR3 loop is CASSLGTAIYGYTF. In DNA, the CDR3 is TGTGCCAGCAGCTTAGGGACAGCTATCTATGGCTACACCTTC.

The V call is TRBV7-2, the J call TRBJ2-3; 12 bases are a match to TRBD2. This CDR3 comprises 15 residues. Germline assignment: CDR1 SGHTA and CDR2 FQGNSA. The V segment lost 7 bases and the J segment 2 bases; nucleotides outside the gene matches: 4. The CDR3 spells CASNLAGGNTDTQYF. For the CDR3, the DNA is TGTGCCAGCAACCTAGCGGGGGGGAACACAGATACGCAGTATTTT.

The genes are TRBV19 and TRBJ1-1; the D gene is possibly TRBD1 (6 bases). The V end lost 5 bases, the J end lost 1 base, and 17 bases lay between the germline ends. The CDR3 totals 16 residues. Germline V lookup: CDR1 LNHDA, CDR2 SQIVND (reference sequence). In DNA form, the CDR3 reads TGTGCCAGTAGTCTATTTCGGACAGCTGAGAACACTGAAGCTTTCTTT. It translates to CASSLFRTAENTEAFF.